Listed below are T cell receptor beta chains from one sample, sequenced in a study of human T cells and chemical hapten exposure. TCRdb processed the RACE reads anew with MiXCR; each CDR3 protein has one entry. In the table there are about 69,000 distinct CDR3 sequences, around 30% of which are singletons. This specimen was whole blood, taken in connection with sensitization to the hapten diphenylcyclopropenone (DPC). The receptors stem from a man in his forties or fifties with alopecia areata. Some clones in this sample may be carry-over from other donors' samples. The CDR3 runs from the conserved cysteine through the conserved F or W. D genes are given only for firm matches. Size is stated for part of the rows, as once, few or many counts, or as a class when the clone is expanded.

j_call v_call d_call clone_size cdr3_aa cdr3_nt
TRBJ2-7 TRBV7-2 . few CASSWGDSRYEQYF TGTGCCAGCAGCTGGGGGGACAGTCGCTACGAGCAGTACTTC
TRBJ2-2 TRBV27 . . CASSYQGAGELFF TGTGCCAGCAGTTATCAAGGCGCCGGGGAGCTGTTTTTT
TRBJ2-7 TRBV6-5 TRBD2 many CASEPSSGEQYF TGTGCCAGTGAACCCTCTAGCGGAGAGCAGTACTTC
TRBJ2-1 TRBV20-1 TRBD2 few CSARDRPGTSGRAYNEQFF TGCAGTGCTAGAGATAGGCCCGGGACTAGCGGGAGGGCTTACAATGAGCAGTTCTTC
TRBJ2-7 TRBV30 . . CAWSSARTDSSYEQYF TGTGCCTGGAGTTCGGCAAGGACGGATAGCTCCTACGAGCAGTACTTC
TRBJ2-7 TRBV6-5 . many CASSYSDSYEQYF TGTGCCAGCAGTTACTCAGACAGTTACGAGCAGTACTTC
TRBJ2-5 TRBV5-6 TRBD2 . CASSGKREGRGETQYF TGTGCCAGCAGCGGAAAGCGGGAGGGCCGAGGAGAGACCCAGTACTTC
TRBJ2-3 TRBV6-1 TRBD1 few CASSRTGQGTDTQYF TGTGCCAGCAGTCGAACGGGACAGGGCACAGATACGCAGTATTTT
TRBJ1-5 TRBV12-3/TRBV12-4 . . CASSLERQPQHF TGTGCCAGCAGTTTAGAGCGTCAGCCCCAGCATTTT
TRBJ2-7 TRBV4-1 . few CASSSFGGPYEQYF TGCGCCAGCAGTTCCTTTGGCGGACCCTACGAGCAGTACTTC
TRBJ2-2 TRBV28 TRBD1 few CASGNWAETGANTGELFF TGTGCCAGCGGGAATTGGGCGGAGACAGGGGCGAACACCGGGGAGCTGTTTTTT
TRBJ2-5 TRBV29-1 . . CSVVWAWGSETQYF TGCAGCGTTGTTTGGGCCTGGGGGTCAGAGACCCAGTACTTC
TRBJ2-1 TRBV27 . few CASYGAGRREQFF TGTGCCAGCTACGGGGCAGGGCGGCGTGAGCAGTTCTTC
TRBJ2-3 TRBV5-4 TRBD2 . CASSLNSGITDTQYF TGTGCCAGCAGCTTGAATAGCGGGATCACAGATACGCAGTATTTT
TRBJ2-3 TRBV27 . few CASSLSSTDTQYF TGTGCCAGCAGTTTATCTAGCACAGATACGCAGTATTTT
TRBJ2-2 TRBV12-3/TRBV12-4 . . CASSPRPGTTGELFF TGTGCCAGCAGTCCGAGGCCAGGGACGACCGGGGAGCTGTTTTTT
TRBJ2-3 TRBV27 . few CASSRTGTFGTDTQYF TGTGCCAGCAGCAGAACCGGGACTTTTGGCACAGATACGCAGTATTTT
TRBJ2-3 TRBV7-9 . few CASSPRGPTDTQYF TGTGCCAGCAGCCCTCGGGGACCCACAGATACGCAGTATTTT
TRBJ2-1 TRBV20-1 TRBD2 . CSARSGISYNEQFF TGCAGTGCTCGTAGCGGGATCTCCTACAATGAGCAGTTCTTC
TRBJ2-1 TRBV7-6 TRBD2 . CASSLVLSGSNEQFF TGTGCCAGCAGCTTAGTGCTTAGCGGGAGTAATGAGCAGTTCTTC
TRBJ2-5 TRBV4-2 . . CASSQVPGPPETQYF TGTGCCAGCAGCCAAGTGCCCGGGCCCCCAGAGACCCAGTACTTC
TRBJ2-1 TRBV9 TRBD2 . CASGGVSSYNEQFF TGTGCCAGCGGGGGGGTCAGCTCCTACAATGAGCAGTTCTTC
TRBJ2-1 TRBV27 TRBD2 . CASSILADLPYEQFF TGTGCCAGCAGTATACTAGCGGATCTCCCCTATGAGCAGTTCTTC
TRBJ2-1 TRBV14 . . CASSQVGQGLQGEQFF TGTGCCAGCAGCCAAGTAGGTCAGGGTCTTCAGGGTGAGCAGTTCTTC
TRBJ2-2 TRBV29-1 . . CSAPKNTGELFF TGCAGCGCTCCTAAGAACACCGGGGAGCTGTTTTTT
TRBJ2-1 TRBV4-3 . few CASSQGDGYSYNEQFF TGCGCCAGCAGCCAAGGTGACGGATACTCCTACAATGAGCAGTTCTTC
TRBJ2-6 TRBV12-3/TRBV12-4 . few CASSFRDAGANVLTF TGTGCCAGCAGTTTCAGGGACGCTGGGGCCAACGTCCTGACTTTC
TRBJ2-1 TRBV5-5 . . CASSLTPGALNEQFF TGTGCCAGCAGCTTGACTCCCGGGGCCCTCAATGAGCAGTTCTTC
TRBJ2-1 TRBV2 . . CASSWSGYNEQFF TGTGCCAGCAGTTGGTCAGGGTACAATGAGCAGTTCTTC
TRBJ1-5 TRBV13 TRBD1 . CASSLGQFNQPQHF TGTGCCAGCAGCTTGGGACAGTTCAATCAGCCCCAGCATTTT
TRBJ2-7 TRBV28 . . CASSDGLYEQYF TGTGCCAGCAGCGACGGACTCTACGAGCAGTACTTC
TRBJ2-3 TRBV24-1 TRBD1 . CATSDPRQGSTDTQYF TGTGCCACCAGTGATCCAAGACAGGGTTCCACAGATACGCAGTATTTT
TRBJ1-1 TRBV28 . few CASSHWEGFNTEAFF TGTGCCAGCAGCCATTGGGAGGGTTTTAACACTGAAGCTTTCTTT
TRBJ1-5 TRBV11-3 TRBD1 few CASSLYISQGRDRGLENQPQHF TGTGCCAGCAGCTTATATATATCCCAGGGCCGGGACAGGGGGCTGGAGAATCAGCCCCAGCATTTT
TRBJ2-2 TRBV5-6 . . CASSLVSGTGELFF TGTGCCAGCAGCTTGGTATCGGGGACCGGGGAGCTGTTTTTT
TRBJ1-1 TRBV6-5 . . CASSSPGRETEAFF TGTGCCAGCAGTTCTCCTGGGCGAGAGACTGAAGCTTTCTTT
TRBJ2-3 TRBV7-8 . few CASIGVRSTDTQYF TGTGCCAGCATCGGTGTCCGGAGCACAGATACGCAGTATTTT
TRBJ2-2 TRBV7-9 TRBD1 . CASSTPTGGNTGELFF TGTGCCAGCAGCACTCCGACAGGGGGCAACACCGGGGAGCTGTTTTTT
TRBJ1-1 TRBV5-1 TRBD1 . CASSALGQEAFF TGCGCCAGCAGCGCGCTGGGACAGGAAGCTTTCTTT
TRBJ2-1 TRBV7-2 TRBD1 . CASNGQGADEQFF TGTGCCAGCAACGGACAGGGGGCAGATGAGCAGTTCTTC
TRBJ2-5 TRBV15 . . CATSLRDQETQYF TGTGCCACCAGTTTACGGGACCAAGAGACCCAGTACTTC
TRBJ2-6 TRBV4-2 . few CASSRGTAGSGANVLTF TGTGCCAGCAGCCGAGGAACGGCAGGTTCTGGGGCCAACGTCCTGACTTTC
TRBJ2-3 TRBV6-5 TRBD2 few CASSFLGLADTDTQYF TGTGCCAGCAGTTTCTTAGGACTAGCGGATACAGATACGCAGTATTTT
TRBJ2-7 TRBV9 TRBD2 . CASSVGGRVYEQYF TGTGCCAGCAGCGTTGGCGGGAGGGTTTACGAGCAGTACTTC
TRBJ1-5 TRBV2 . . CASSTAEKNQPQHF TGTGCCAGCAGTACTGCAGAGAAGAATCAGCCCCAGCATTTT
TRBJ1-1 TRBV6-5 . few CASSYSTGGGTEAFF TGTGCCAGCAGCTACTCAACGGGCGGGGGCACTGAAGCTTTCTTT
TRBJ2-7 TRBV20-1 . . CSATPDGDEQYF TGCAGTGCGACCCCGGACGGAGACGAGCAGTACTTC
TRBJ2-6 TRBV7-3 TRBD1 . CASSHRDRLSGANVLTF TGTGCCAGCAGCCACCGGGACAGGCTCTCCGGGGCCAACGTCCTGACTTTC